This TCR beta chain was identified in a study of beta chain features in type 1 diabetes. On the study more broadly: The patients were much like the healthy donors in age, gender and cell yields. There were around 110 million sorted cells examined across all samples.

TCRB transcripts that were expressed got sequenced, as all of the isolated RNA had been reverse transcribed. The table came from immunoSEQ multiplex PCR; TCRdb's copy has only in-frame clones and leaves some out. The sample lists about 280,000 clones, around 16% occurring once. This clone was observed a few times. The antigen is undetermined. At one of its ends the junction is not consistent with the germline gene, which may arise from a read error. The study's findings and limits: With patients and controls alike, PCR might favor shorter templates to an equal degree. All four CD4+ subsets of Type 1 diabetes patients contained TCRB CDR3s that were moderately but significantly shorter.

Purity above 95% was achieved in all sorted populations. The length of the CDR3 is 11 residues. Germline V gene lookup returns CDR1 MNHNS and CDR2 SASEGT. The V call is TRBV6-1, the J call TRBJ2-7, with a weak D call TRBD2 (6 bases). The receptor comes from a young man with type 1 diabetes. Source material: naive CD4+ T cells from blood. DNA of the CDR3: TGTGCCAGCAGTGAATCCGGGACTCCCCGTTTC. Amino acid sequence: CASSESGTPRF.